This TCR beta chain is drawn from a study of blood T cell repertoires in COVID-19. Study details: Specimens from acute and convalescent COVID-19 originated in the United States, Italy and Spain. PBMCs, B-cell-depleted T cells, or T cells were the source of the cDNA or gDNA that made up the material.

Here immunoSEQ multiplex PCR was the method, and the copy in TCRdb shows in-frame clones only, minus some. The sample carries approximately 200,000 clones, 85% to 90% recorded once. The sequenced sample consisted of peripheral blood. This clonotype was obtained from a woman in her fifties or sixties with acute or convalescent COVID-19.

CDR3 nucleotide sequence: TGTGCCAGCAGCTTAGTTTACAGGGGCTTTTCTGGAAACACCATATATTTT. It is translated as CASSLVYRGFSGNTIYF. The J gene is TRBJ1-3, the V gene TRBV11-2, with 7 positions matching TRBD1. The germline CDR1 and CDR2 sequences are SGHAT and FQNNGV. The length of the CDR3 is 17 residues. V lost 1 base and J lost 1; bases outside the gene matches: 7.